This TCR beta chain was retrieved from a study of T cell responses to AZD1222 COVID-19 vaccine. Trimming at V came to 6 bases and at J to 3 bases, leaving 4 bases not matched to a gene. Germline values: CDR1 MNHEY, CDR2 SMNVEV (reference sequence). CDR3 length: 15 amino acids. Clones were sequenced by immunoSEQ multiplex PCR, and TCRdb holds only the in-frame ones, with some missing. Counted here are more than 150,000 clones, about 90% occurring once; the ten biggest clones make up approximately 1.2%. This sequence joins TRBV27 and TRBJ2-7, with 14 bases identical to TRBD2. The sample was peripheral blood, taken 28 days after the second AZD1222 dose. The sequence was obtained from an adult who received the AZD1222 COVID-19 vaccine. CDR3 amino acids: CASSQTSGRVYEQYF. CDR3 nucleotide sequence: TGTGCCAGCAGCCAGACTAGCGGGAGGGTCTACGAGCAGTACTTC.